One sample yielded the 21 T cell receptor beta chains listed below, sequenced in a study of blood T cells in healthy people across ages. Next came a second PCR, run for about 6 to 12 cycles, which used a sample-barcoded 5' primer along with a J-beta primer mix. TCRdb analysed the 5' RACE reads with MiXCR anew, one entry per CDR3 protein. The table lists about 1.4 million distinct CDR3 sequences, approximately 63% of them singletons. Sequencing was performed on blood. These receptor sequences come from a man in his late teens or twenties in good health.

Written as DNA, the CDR3 is TGTGCCAGCAGTTACACGCCCGACGGCGAGCAGTACTTC. Encoded protein: CASSYTPDGEQYF. J is TRBJ2-5 and V is TRBV6-6, with unresolved D. Matching the DNA end better, TRBJ2-7 makes the J call doubtful. The CDR3 sequence is 13 residues long. Per germline, CDR1 MNHNY and CDR2 SVGAGI (reference sequence).

In regard to this clonotype: A single base separates this from a much larger clone, so it may be a read error. V gene TRBV29-1 combines with J gene TRBJ2-1; D not certain. V gave up 7 bases and J gave up 4 bases, with 11 bases separating them. Germline CDR1 reads SQVTM; CDR2 reads ANQGSEA. The CDR3 is 12 residues long. As DNA, the CDR3 is TGCAGCGGTGTGACTCCTTACAATGAGCAGTTCTTC. Protein sequence: CSGVTPYNEQFF.

This chain links TRBV29-1 with TRBJ1-4; D gene unclear. V lost 6 bases and J lost 1, with 12 bases in between. Germline V gene sequence: CDR1 SQVTM, CDR2 ANQGSEA. The CDR3 consists of 14 residues. The CDR3 sequence is CSVTAGRTNEKLFF. The CDR3 DNA follows: TGCAGCGTGACCGCGGGGAGAACTAATGAAAAACTGTTTTTT.

The chain carries TRBV5-1 and TRBJ1-5; D is undetermined. CDR1 and CDR2 from the germline V gene are SGHRS and YFSETQ. The CDR3 is made up of 11 amino acids. Trimming shortened V by 7 bases and J by 6 bases, and 8 bases separated the two germline ends. CDR3 DNA: TGCGCCAGCTTTCACATTCAGCCCCAGCATTTT. Protein: CASFHIQPQHF.

The rearrangement links TRBV11-2 to TRBJ2-6; 12 positions agree with TRBD1. Germline CDR1 reads SGHAT; CDR2 reads FQNNGV. Trimming took 5 bases from V and 0 from J; bases not matched to a gene: 14. CDR3 length: 21 residues. CDR3 region: CASSKRPGTGGSLSGANVLTF. In DNA, the CDR3 is TGTGCCAGCAGCAAGCGTCCCGGGACAGGGGGCAGTCTCTCTGGGGCCAACGTCCTGACTTTC. The variable domain in full, completed from reference TRBV11-2 and TRBJ2-6, reads EAGVAQSPRYKIIEKRQSVAFWCNPISGHATLYWYQQILGQGPKLLIQFQNNGVVDDSQLPKDRFSAERLKGVDSTLKIQPAKLEDSAVYLCASSKRPGTGGSLSGANVLTFGAGSRLTVL.

The CDR3 is CSVIPWRGSTDTQYF. DNA of the CDR3: TGCAGCGTGATCCCCTGGCGGGGTAGCACAGATACGCAGTATTTT. This chain joins TRBV29-1 and TRBJ2-3; D may be TRBD2 (6 bases). Germline V gives CDR1 SQVTM, CDR2 ANQGSEA. The CDR3 is made up of 15 amino acids. The V and J ends lost 6 bases and 0 bases respectively, with 16 bases between them.

The chain joins TRBV10-3 to TRBJ2-7, with 7 bases fitting TRBD2. The V and J ends lost 3 bases and 3 bases, in that order; junction bases with no gene match: 11. Germline V CDR1 and CDR2: ENHRY, SYGVKD. The CDR3 has 16 amino acids. CDR3 DNA: TGTGCCATCAGTGACCCGGGGGGTGGGGACGTCTACGAGCAGTACTTC. As protein: CAISDPGGGDVYEQYF.

J is TRBJ1-2 and V is TRBV7-2; 8 bases are a match to TRBD1. Germline V gene sequence: CDR1 SGHTA, CDR2 FQGNSA. The CDR3 contains 15 residues. The J segment lost 10 bases and the V segment lost 5 bases, leaving 15 bases of the junction unmatched. The CDR3 DNA sequence: TGTGCCAGCAGCGGTCCGGGACAGGAGGGTAGGCACTACACCTTC. This encodes CASSGPGQEGRHYTF.

The chain recombines TRBV10-3 with TRBJ2-3; maybe TRBD2 (6 bases). The CDR3 totals 16 residues. From germline, CDR1 is ENHRY and CDR2 SYGVKD. Trimming cost V 4 bases and J 6 bases, with 20 bases left between them. CDR3 sequence reads: CAISGSGAERVDTQYF. For the CDR3, the DNA is TGTGCCATCAGTGGATCGGGAGCGGAGCGGGTGGATACGCAGTATTTT.

The V call is TRBV9, the J call TRBJ1-1; 9 positions match TRBD1. CDR1 and CDR2 (germline): SGDLS, YYNGEE. The CDR3 extends over 13 amino acids. V lost 3 bases to trimming and J lost 6 bases; unmatched junction nucleotides: 3. The CDR3 protein is CASSGGTGPEAFF. CDR3 nucleotide sequence: TGTGCCAGCAGCGGGGGGACAGGGCCTGAAGCTTTCTTT.

The chain combines TRBV12-5 with TRBJ2-6; no clear D. Trimming removed 2 bases at V and 0 bases at J, with 5 bases between. This CDR3 has 15 amino acids. From germline, CDR1 is LGHNT and CDR2 FRNRAP. CDR3 region: CASGLINSGANVLTF. The CDR3 DNA reads as TGTGCTAGTGGTTTGATCAACTCTGGGGCCAACGTCCTGACTTTC.

The V and J genes are TRBV5-1 and TRBJ2-5, with 10 bases that match TRBD2. V trimming: 7 bases; J trimming: 2 bases; junction bases outside the gene matches: 8. The CDR3 covers 15 residues. Germline loops: CDR1 SGHRS, CDR2 YFSETQ. The CDR3 region has the DNA TGCGCCAGCGCACCCGGGACTAGCGAACAAGAGACCCAGTACTTC. It encodes CASAPGTSEQETQYF.

The CDR3 sequence: CSASHREASLAGYTF. In nucleotides, the CDR3 is TGCAGTGCTAGTCACAGGGAAGCCTCCCTTGCTGGCTACACCTTC. The chain links TRBV20-1 to TRBJ1-2; weak D call: TRBD1 (6 bases). V was cut by 3 bases and J by 7 bases, with 21 bases left in between. The CDR3 covers 15 residues. Germline V gene lookup returns CDR1 DFQATT and CDR2 SNEGSKA (reference sequence).

The chain has TRBV20-1 and TRBJ1-3; D possibly corresponds to TRBD1 (5 bases). The germline V and J ends were trimmed by 2 bases and 2 bases, with 7 bases remaining between them. CDR3 length: 13 residues. Germline loops: CDR1 DFQATT, CDR2 SNEGSKA (reference sequence). CDR3 amino acids: CSARSGTGNTIYF. CDR3 DNA sequence: TGCAGTGCTAGATCAGGGACTGGAAACACCATATATTTT.

The chain recombines TRBV20-1 with TRBJ2-1; tentatively, D is TRBD2 (7 bases). Between the trimmed V and J ends, which lost 0 bases and 13 bases, there was a span of 22 bases. This CDR3 is 15 amino acids long. Germline CDR1 reads DFQATT; CDR2 reads SNEGSKA (reference sequence). CDR3 region: CSARDGQKGGGEQFF. The CDR3 DNA sequence: TGCAGTGCTAGAGATGGACAGAAAGGGGGGGGTGAACAGTTCTTC.

Notes on this clonotype: A much more abundant neighbour one base away suggests this may be a read error. V and J are TRBV20-1 and TRBJ2-1; 8 nucleotides agree with TRBD2. Germline values: CDR1 DFQATT, CDR2 SNEGSKA (reference sequence). The junction had 11 bases not matched to a gene; V was cut back by 7 bases and J by 6 bases. The CDR3 runs 14 residues. Written as DNA, the CDR3 is TGCAGTGTCCCTCGGGGGGGGCTTATCAATGAGCAGTTCTTC. Translation gives CSVPRGGLINEQFF.

The V gene is TRBV15, the J gene TRBJ1-4; TRBD1 matches at 7 bases. With V trimmed by 0 bases and J by 11 bases, 15 bases remained unmatched. The CDR3 loop spans 17 amino acids. The germline V gene has CDR1 LNHNV and CDR2 YYDKDF (reference sequence). This CDR3 reads CATSRDLSAQGLGKLFF. For the CDR3, the DNA is TGTGCCACCAGCAGAGATCTGTCGGCACAGGGGTTGGGGAAACTGTTTTTT.

This sequence joins TRBV7-2 and TRBJ2-1, with D hard to call. V was cut by 1 base and J by 10 bases, with 11 bases left in between. Germline CDR1 is SGHTA and CDR2 is FQGNSA. This CDR3 has 13 amino acids. The CDR3 here is CASSLEALGEQFF. The CDR3, as DNA: TGTGCCAGCAGCTTAGAGGCTCTCGGAGAGCAGTTCTTC.

V gene TRBV20-1 combines with J gene TRBJ2-4, with D hard to call. The J call is in doubt because the DNA end fits TRBJ2-7 better. Germline V lookup: CDR1 DFQATT, CDR2 SNEGSKA (reference sequence). The CDR3 runs to 12 residues. The CDR3 DNA follows: TGCAGTGCTAGAGATTGGAGATACGAGCAGTACTTC. Its protein product is CSARDWRYEQYF.

The chain links TRBV2 to TRBJ2-2, with a possible D match to TRBD2 (6 bases). V was cut by 7 bases and J by 6 bases, with 12 bases left in between. The CDR3 length is 13 residues. From germline, CDR1 is SNHLY and CDR2 FYNNEI. Written as DNA, the CDR3 is TGTGCCAGCAAATCCAGCGGGCCCGGGGAGCTGTTTTTT. Protein sequence: CASKSSGPGELFF.

A few counts support this clonotype. The chain recombines TRBV20-1 with TRBJ2-4; D uncertain. The better agreement between TRBJ2-7 and the DNA end casts doubt on the J call. The CDR3 consists of 14 residues. Germline V gene lookup returns CDR1 DFQATT and CDR2 SNEGSKA (reference sequence). The CDR3 reads CSASRQALSYEQYF. Here the CDR3 DNA reads TGCAGTGCTAGTAGGCAGGCCCTTTCCTACGAGCAGTACTTC.